This T cell receptor beta chain was sequenced in a study of identical twins. Overall study findings and caveats: An excess of low generation probability was shown by twin-shared out-of-frame alpha sequences. Zero-insertion analyses could be partly confounded by invariant MAIT and iNKT cells. Insertions ran lower in abundant cord blood beta clonotypes, though not in memory repertoires.

MiXCR, run by TCRdb on the 5' RACE reads, gives a single entry per CDR3 protein. The sample shows about 530,000 distinct CDR3 sequences, around 24% of them seen only once. All donors comprised healthy Caucasians. Germline V gives CDR1 SGHAT, CDR2 FQDESV (reference sequence). Trimming cost V 5 bases and J 5 bases; bases outside gene matches: 15. This CDR3 comprises 18 residues. For this clonotype: Its antigen is unidentified.

These same data were also listed under a study on yellow fever vaccine responses in identical twins.

The chain is built from TRBV11-1 and TRBJ2-1; 10 positions agree with TRBD2. The clonotype was recovered from a woman younger than 30 in good health. Sequencing input: CD4+ T cells sorted from blood. This CDR3 reads CASSPREREGLRDNEQFF. In DNA form, the CDR3 reads TGTGCCAGCAGCCCGAGGGAGCGGGAGGGCTTAAGGGACAATGAGCAGTTCTTC.